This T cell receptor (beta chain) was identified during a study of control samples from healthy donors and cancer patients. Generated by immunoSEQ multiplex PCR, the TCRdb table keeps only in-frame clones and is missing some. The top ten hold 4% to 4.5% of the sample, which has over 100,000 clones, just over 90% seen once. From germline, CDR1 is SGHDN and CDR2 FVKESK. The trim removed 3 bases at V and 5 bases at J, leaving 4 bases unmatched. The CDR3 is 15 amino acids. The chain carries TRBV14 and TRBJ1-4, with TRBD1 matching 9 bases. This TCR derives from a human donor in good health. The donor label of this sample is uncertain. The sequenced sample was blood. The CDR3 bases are TGTGCCAGCAGCCAGAACAGGGGGCCGAATGAAAAACTGTTTTTT. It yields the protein CASSQNRGPNEKLFF.